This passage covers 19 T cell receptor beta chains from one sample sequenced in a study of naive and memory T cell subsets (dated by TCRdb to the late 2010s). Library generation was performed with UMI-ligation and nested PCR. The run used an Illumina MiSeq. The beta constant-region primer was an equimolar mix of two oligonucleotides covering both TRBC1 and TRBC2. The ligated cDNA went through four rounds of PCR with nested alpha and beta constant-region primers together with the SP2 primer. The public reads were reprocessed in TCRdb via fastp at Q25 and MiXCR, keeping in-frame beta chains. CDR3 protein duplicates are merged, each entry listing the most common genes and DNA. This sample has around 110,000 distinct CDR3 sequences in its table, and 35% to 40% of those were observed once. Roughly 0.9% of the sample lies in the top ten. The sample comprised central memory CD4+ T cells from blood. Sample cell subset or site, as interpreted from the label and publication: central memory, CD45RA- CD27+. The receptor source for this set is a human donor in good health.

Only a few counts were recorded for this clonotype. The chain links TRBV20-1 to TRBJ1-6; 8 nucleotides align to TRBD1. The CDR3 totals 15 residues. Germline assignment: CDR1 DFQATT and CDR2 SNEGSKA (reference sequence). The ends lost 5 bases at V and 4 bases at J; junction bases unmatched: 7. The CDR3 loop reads CSASSRTGYNSPLHF. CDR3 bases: TGCAGTGCTTCCTCACGGACAGGGTATAATTCACCCCTCCACTTT.

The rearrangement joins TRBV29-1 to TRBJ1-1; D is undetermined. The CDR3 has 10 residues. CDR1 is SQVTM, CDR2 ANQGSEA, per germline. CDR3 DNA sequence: TGCAGTTCAGGGAACACTGAAGCTTTCTTT. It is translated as CSSGNTEAFF.

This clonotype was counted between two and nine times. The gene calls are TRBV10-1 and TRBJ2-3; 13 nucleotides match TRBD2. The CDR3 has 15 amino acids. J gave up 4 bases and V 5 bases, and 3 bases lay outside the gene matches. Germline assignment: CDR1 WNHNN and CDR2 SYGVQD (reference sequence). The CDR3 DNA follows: TGCGCCAGCAGTCAGACTAGCGGGAGGTCAGATACGCAGTATTTT. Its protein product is CASSQTSGRSDTQYF.

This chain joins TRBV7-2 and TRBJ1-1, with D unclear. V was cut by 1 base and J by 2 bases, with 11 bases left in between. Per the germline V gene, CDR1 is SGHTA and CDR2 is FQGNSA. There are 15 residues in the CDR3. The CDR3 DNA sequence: TGTGCCAGCAGCTTAGTCTGGACGGACAACACTGAAGCTTTCTTT. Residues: CASSLVWTDNTEAFF.

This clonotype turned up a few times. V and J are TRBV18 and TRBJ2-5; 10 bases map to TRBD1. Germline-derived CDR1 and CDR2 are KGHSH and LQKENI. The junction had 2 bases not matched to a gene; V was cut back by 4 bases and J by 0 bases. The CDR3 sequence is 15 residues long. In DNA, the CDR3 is TGTGCCAGCTCACGGACAGGGGGGAACCAAGAGACCCAGTACTTC. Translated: CASSRTGGNQETQYF.

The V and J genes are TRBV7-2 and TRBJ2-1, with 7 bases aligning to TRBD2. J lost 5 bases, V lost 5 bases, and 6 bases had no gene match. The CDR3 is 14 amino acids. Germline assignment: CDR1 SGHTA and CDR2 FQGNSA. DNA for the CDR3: TGTGCCAGCAGCCCCCGGACTAGAAACAATGAGCAGTTCTTC. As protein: CASSPRTRNNEQFF.

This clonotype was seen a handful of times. The CDR3 here is CASSQTPGTSVPSYEQYF. For the CDR3, the DNA is TGCGCCAGCAGCCAAACACCCGGGACTAGCGTACCTTCCTACGAGCAGTACTTC. The rearrangement links TRBV4-1 to TRBJ2-7; TRBD2 matches 10 bases. The J segment lost 1 base and the V segment lost 2 bases, leaving 11 bases of the junction unmatched. This CDR3 comprises 18 residues. CDR1 is MGHRA and CDR2 is YSYEKL in the germline V gene.

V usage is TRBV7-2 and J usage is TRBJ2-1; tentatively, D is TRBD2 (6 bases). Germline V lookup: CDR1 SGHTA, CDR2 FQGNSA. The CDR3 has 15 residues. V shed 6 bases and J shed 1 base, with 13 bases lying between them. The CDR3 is CASSQTSLSYNEQFF. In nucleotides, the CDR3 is TGTGCCAGCAGTCAGACTAGTTTATCCTACAATGAGCAGTTCTTC.

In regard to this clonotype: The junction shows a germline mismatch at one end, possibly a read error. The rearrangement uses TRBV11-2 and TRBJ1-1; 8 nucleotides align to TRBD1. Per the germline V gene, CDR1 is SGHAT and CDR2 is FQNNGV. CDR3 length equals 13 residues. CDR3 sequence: CVSSKQGDTEAFF. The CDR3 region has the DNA TGTGTCAGCAGCAAACAGGGGGACACTGAAGCTTTCTTT.

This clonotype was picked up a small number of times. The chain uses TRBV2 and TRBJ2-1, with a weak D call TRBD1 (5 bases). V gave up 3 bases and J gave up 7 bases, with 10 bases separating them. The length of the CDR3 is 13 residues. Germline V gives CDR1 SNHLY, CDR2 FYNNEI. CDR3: CASSDQGINEQFF. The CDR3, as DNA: TGTGCCAGCAGTGATCAGGGTATTAATGAGCAGTTCTTC.

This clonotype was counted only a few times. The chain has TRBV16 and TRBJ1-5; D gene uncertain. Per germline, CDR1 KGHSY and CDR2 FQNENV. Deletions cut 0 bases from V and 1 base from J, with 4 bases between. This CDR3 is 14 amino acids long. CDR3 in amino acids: CASSQSGSNQPQHF. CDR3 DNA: TGTGCCAGCAGCCAATCAGGGAGCAATCAGCCCCAGCATTTT.

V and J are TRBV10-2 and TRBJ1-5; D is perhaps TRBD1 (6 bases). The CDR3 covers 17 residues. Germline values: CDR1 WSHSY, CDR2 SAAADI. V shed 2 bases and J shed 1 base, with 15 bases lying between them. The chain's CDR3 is CASSEPSMRGSNQPQHF. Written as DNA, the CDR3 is TGCGCCAGCAGTGAGCCCTCAATGAGGGGGAGCAATCAGCCCCAGCATTTT.

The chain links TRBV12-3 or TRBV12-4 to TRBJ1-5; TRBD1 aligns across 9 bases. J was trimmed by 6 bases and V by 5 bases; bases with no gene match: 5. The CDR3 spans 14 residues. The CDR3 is CASSPGQGSQPQHF. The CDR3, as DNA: TGTGCCAGCAGTCCAGGACAGGGGAGTCAGCCCCAGCATTTT.

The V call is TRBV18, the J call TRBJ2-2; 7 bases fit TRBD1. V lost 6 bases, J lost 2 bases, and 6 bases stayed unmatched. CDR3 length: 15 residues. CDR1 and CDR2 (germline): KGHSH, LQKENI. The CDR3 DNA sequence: TGTGCCAGCTCTCCGGGACAGATTAACACCGGGGAGCTGTTTTTT. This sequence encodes CASSPGQINTGELFF.

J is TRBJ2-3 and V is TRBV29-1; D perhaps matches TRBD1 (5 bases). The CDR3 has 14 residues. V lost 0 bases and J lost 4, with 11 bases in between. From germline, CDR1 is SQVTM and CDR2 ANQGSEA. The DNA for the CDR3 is TGCAGCGTTGAAGATTACCCAGGGCCAGATACGCAGTATTTT. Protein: CSVEDYPGPDTQYF.

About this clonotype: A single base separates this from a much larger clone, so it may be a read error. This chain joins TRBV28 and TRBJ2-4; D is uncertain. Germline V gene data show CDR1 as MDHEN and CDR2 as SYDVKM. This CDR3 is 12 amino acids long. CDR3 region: CASSLPSNTQYF. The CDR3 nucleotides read TGTGCCAGCAGTTTACCCTCAAACACTCAGTACTTC.

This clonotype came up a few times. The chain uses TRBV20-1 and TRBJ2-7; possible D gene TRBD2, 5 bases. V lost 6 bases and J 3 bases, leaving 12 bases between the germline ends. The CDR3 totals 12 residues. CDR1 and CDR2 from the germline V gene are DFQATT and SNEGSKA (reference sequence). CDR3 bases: TGCAGTGCCTCAAGCGGAGACTACGAGCAGTACTTC. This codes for CSASSGDYEQYF.

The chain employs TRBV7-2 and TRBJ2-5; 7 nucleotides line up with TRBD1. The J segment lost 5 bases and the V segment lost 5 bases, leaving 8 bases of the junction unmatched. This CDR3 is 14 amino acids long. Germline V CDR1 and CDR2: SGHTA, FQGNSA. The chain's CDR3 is CASSQNRGRETQYF. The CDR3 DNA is TGTGCCAGCAGCCAAAACAGGGGTCGGGAGACCCAGTACTTC.

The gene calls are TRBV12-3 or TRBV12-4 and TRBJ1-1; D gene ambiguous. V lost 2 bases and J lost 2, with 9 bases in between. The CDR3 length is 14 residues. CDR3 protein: CASSLNPVNTEAFF. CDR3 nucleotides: TGTGCCAGCAGTTTAAATCCAGTTAACACTGAAGCTTTCTTT.